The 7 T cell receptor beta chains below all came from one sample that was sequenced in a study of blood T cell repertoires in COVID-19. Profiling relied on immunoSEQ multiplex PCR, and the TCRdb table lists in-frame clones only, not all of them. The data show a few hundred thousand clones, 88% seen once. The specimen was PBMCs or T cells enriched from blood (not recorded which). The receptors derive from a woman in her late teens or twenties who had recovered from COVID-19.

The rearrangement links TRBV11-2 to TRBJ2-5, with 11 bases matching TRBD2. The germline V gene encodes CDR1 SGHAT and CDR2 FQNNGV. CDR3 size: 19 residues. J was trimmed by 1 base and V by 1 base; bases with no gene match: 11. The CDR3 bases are TGTGCCAGCAGCTTAGGTCTAGCGGGGGGTAGGGGGATCCAAGAGACCCAGTACTTC. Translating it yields CASSLGLAGGRGIQETQYF.

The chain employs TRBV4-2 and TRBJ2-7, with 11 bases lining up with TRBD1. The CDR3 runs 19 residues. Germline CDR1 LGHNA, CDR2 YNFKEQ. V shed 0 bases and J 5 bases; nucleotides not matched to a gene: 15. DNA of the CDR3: TGTGCCAGCAGCCAAGATTTCAGCGTACTCGGGACAGGGGGTAACGAGCAGTACTTC. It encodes CASSQDFSVLGTGGNEQYF.

The CDR3 nucleotides are TGTGCCACCAGTGAGGGGGGGACGGATTCCTACAATGAGCAGTTCTTC. This translates into CATSEGGTDSYNEQFF. The chain is built from TRBV24-1 and TRBJ2-1, with 7 bases lining up with TRBD2. The CDR3 spans 16 residues. The V gene end was trimmed by 4 bases and the J gene end by 1 base; junction bases not matched to a gene: 6. Germline CDR1 is KGHDR and CDR2 is SFDVKD.

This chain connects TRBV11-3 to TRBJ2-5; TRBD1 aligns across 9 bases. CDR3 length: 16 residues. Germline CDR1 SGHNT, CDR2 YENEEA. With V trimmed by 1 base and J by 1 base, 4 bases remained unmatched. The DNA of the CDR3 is TGTGCCAGCAGCTTAGGGGACAGGGTCCCCCAAGAGACCCAGTACTTC. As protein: CASSLGDRVPQETQYF.

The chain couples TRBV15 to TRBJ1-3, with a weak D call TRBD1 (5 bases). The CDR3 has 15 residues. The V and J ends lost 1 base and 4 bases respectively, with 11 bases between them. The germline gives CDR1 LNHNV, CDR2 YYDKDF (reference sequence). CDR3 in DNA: TGTGCCACCAGCAGAGCGGGCGGGGCAGGAAACACCATATATTTT. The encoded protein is CATSRAGGAGNTIYF.

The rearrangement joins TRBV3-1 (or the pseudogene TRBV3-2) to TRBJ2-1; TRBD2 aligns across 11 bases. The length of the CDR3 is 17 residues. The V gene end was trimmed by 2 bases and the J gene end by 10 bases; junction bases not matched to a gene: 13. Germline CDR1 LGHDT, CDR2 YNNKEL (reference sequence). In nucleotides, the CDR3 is TGTGCCAGCAGCCAATACCTGGGGCTAGCGGGGGGAGGGGAGCAGTTCTTC. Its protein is CASSQYLGLAGGGEQFF.

The CDR3 DNA reads as TGTGCCAGCAGCGAGACAGGGGGATCACCCCTCCACTTT. This sequence encodes CASSETGGSPLHF. V is TRBV12-3 or TRBV12-4 and J is TRBJ1-6; 9 positions agree with TRBD1. The J segment lost 10 bases and the V segment lost 6 bases, leaving 4 bases of the junction unmatched. The length of the CDR3 is 13 residues.